Below are 24 T cell receptor beta chains sequenced from a single sample in a study of Ad26.COV2.S vaccination and SARS-CoV-2 variants. Sequencing was performed with immunoSEQ multiplex PCR; in TCRdb, only in-frame clones are kept and a portion is missing. The top ten hold around 5.3% of the sample, which has about 350,000 clones, more than 85% seen once. Treatment indicated: some 19 received Ad26.COV2.S at low or high dose, single or two shots; 5 received placebo; per-sample allocation not given. Day 63 after the first vaccine or placebo injection was the time point for sampling. The material sequenced was peripheral blood, taken in a trial of Ad26.COV2.S vaccine versus placebo. Receptors originate from a person between 18 and 65 years old who received the Ad26.COV2.S COVID-19 vaccine or a placebo.

The rearrangement uses TRBV7-9 and TRBJ1-4, with 8 bases identical to TRBD1. The germline V gene encodes CDR1 SEHNR and CDR2 FQNEAQ (reference sequence). The CDR3 has 16 residues. J was trimmed by 4 bases and V by 2 bases; bases with no gene match: 6. CDR3 region: CASSLSDRGLNEKLFF. For the CDR3, the DNA is TGTGCCAGCAGCTTAAGTGACAGGGGACTTAATGAAAAACTGTTTTTT.

The V and J genes are TRBV27 and TRBJ1-1; TRBD1 matches 8 bases. CDR3 length: 15 residues. J lost 4 bases, V lost 5 bases, and 9 bases had no gene match. CDR1 is MNHEY, CDR2 SMNVEV, per germline (reference sequence). The CDR3 is CASSPKQGVSTEAFF. The CDR3, as DNA: TGTGCCAGCAGTCCAAAACAGGGGGTGTCCACTGAAGCTTTCTTT.

The V and J genes are TRBV29-1 and TRBJ2-2; 16 bases agree with TRBD2. The junction had 4 bases not matched to a gene; V was cut back by 0 bases and J by 6 bases. This CDR3 is built from 17 residues. Germline V gives CDR1 SQVTM, CDR2 ANQGSEA. CDR3 coding DNA: TGCAGCGTTGAAGATGAGGGACTAGCGGGAGGGCCCGGGGAGCTGTTTTTT. Encoded protein: CSVEDEGLAGGPGELFF.

This chain connects TRBV28 to TRBJ2-7, with D unclear. The CDR3 is 15 residues long. Per the germline V gene, CDR1 is MDHEN and CDR2 is SYDVKM. V lost 8 bases and J 4 bases, leaving 21 bases between the germline ends. The CDR3: CASGERRTPPYEQYF. DNA for the CDR3: TGTGCCAGCGGAGAGAGAAGAACCCCCCCTTACGAGCAGTACTTC.

This clone was picked up a small number of times. The gene calls are TRBV5-1 and TRBJ1-3, with TRBD1 identical over 11 bases. Germline trimming cut 4 bases from V and 8 bases from J; bases unmatched to any gene: 5. Germline V gene lookup returns CDR1 SGHRS and CDR2 YFSETQ. The CDR3 has 14 amino acids. The CDR3, as DNA: TGCGCCAGCAGCGCTCCGGGACAGGGGGACACCATATATTTT. Translated, it gives CASSAPGQGDTIYF. Supplemented by reference TRBV5-1 and TRBJ1-3, the full variable domain reads KAGVTQTPRYLIKTRGQQVTLSCSPISGHRSVSWYQQTPGQGLQFLFEYFSETQRNKGNFPGRFSGRQFSNSRSEMNVSTLELGDSALYLCASSAPGQGDTIYFGEGSWLTVV.

The rearrangement uses TRBV5-1 and TRBJ2-2, with TRBD1 matching 11 bases. This CDR3 is built from 14 residues. V was clipped by 7 bases and J by 6 bases; unmatched bases: 5. Germline V gives CDR1 SGHRS, CDR2 YFSETQ. The CDR3 reads CASQGQGAAGELFF. The DNA for the CDR3 is TGCGCCAGCCAAGGACAGGGGGCGGCCGGGGAGCTGTTTTTT.

J is TRBJ2-1 and V is TRBV2, with D uncertain. This CDR3 comprises 15 residues. Germline CDR1 is SNHLY and CDR2 is FYNNEI. V was shortened by 5 bases and J by 0 bases, with 11 bases between the two germline ends. The CDR3 loop is CASSPTSASYNEQFF. The CDR3, as DNA: TGTGCCAGCAGTCCTACCTCGGCCTCCTACAATGAGCAGTTCTTC. Complete variable domain (other parts from reference TRBV2 and TRBJ2-1): EPEVTQTPSHQVTQMGQEVILRCVPISNHLYFYWYRQILGQKVEFLVSFYNNEISEKSEIFDDQFSVERPDGSNFTLKIRSTKLEDSAMYFCASSPTSASYNEQFFGPGTRLTVL.

The V and J genes are TRBV27 and TRBJ1-2, with D possibly being TRBD1 (5 bases). The CDR3 length is 12 residues. V was pared by 3 bases and J by 7 bases, with 9 bases between. Germline CDR1 is MNHEY and CDR2 is SMNVEV (reference sequence). The CDR3 bases are TGTGCCAGCAGTTTTTCAGGGATTGGCTACACCTTC. Encoded protein: CASSFSGIGYTF.

The V and J genes are TRBV5-5 and TRBJ1-2; 10 positions match TRBD1. This CDR3 comprises 18 residues. The germline V gene has CDR1 SGHKS and CDR2 YYEKEE (reference sequence). Trimming took 1 base from V and 4 from J; bases not matched to a gene: 13. The CDR3 DNA follows: TGTGCCAGCAGCTTGTTGATTCCCGGGACAGGGGTTACCTATGGCTACACCTTC. Amino acids: CASSLLIPGTGVTYGYTF.

The chain uses TRBV6-1 and TRBJ2-7; D might be TRBD1 (6 bases). Germline CDR1 MNHNS, CDR2 SASEGT. V lost 3 bases and J lost 6, with 12 bases in between. This CDR3 spans 13 amino acids. Here the CDR3 reads CASSDGTQGEQYF. In DNA form, the CDR3 reads TGTGCCAGCAGTGATGGGACACAGGGCGAGCAGTACTTC.

This clone showed up just once. The rearrangement uses TRBV29-1 and TRBJ2-7, with 8 bases fitting TRBD1. The V gene end was trimmed by 6 bases and the J gene end by 6 bases; junction bases not matched to a gene: 4. Germline assignment: CDR1 SQVTM and CDR2 ANQGSEA. This CDR3 is built from 11 residues. DNA for the CDR3: TGCAGCGTCGACAGGGGAGGCGAGCAGTACTTC. This codes for CSVDRGGEQYF.

The gene calls are TRBV6-5 and TRBJ1-5; 10 bases match TRBD1. V was clipped by 6 bases and J by 6 bases; unmatched bases: 5. Germline loops: CDR1 MNHEY, CDR2 SVGAGI. The CDR3 is made up of 14 amino acids. As DNA, the CDR3 is TGTGCCAGCAGGAGGACAGGGGGTCTTCAGCCCCAGCATTTT. This translates into CASRRTGGLQPQHF.

The J gene is TRBJ1-6, the V gene TRBV7-2; D is perhaps TRBD1 (6 bases). CDR1 is SGHTA, CDR2 FQGNSA, per germline. This CDR3 is 16 amino acids long. Trimming left V 1 base short and J 5 bases short, with 12 bases between. CDR3 sequence (DNA): TGTGCCAGCAGCTTAGGAGTCAGGGGCAATAATTCACCCCTCCACTTT. Translating it yields CASSLGVRGNNSPLHF.

The chain combines TRBV18 with TRBJ2-3, with D maybe TRBD1 (5 bases). Germline V lookup: CDR1 KGHSH, CDR2 LQKENI. The CDR3 is 16 amino acids. The ends were cut back, 5 bases at V and 0 bases at J, with 15 bases in the middle. The CDR3 DNA sequence: TGTGCCAGCTCATACAGGCAAAGAACTAGCACAGATACGCAGTATTTT. Translated, it gives CASSYRQRTSTDTQYF.

The chain links TRBV19 to TRBJ1-4, with D possibly TRBD1 on 5 matching bases. The CDR3 extends over 15 amino acids. Germline V gene sequence: CDR1 LNHDA, CDR2 SQIVND (reference sequence). Trimming stripped 5 bases from V and 8 bases from J, with 18 bases between. The CDR3 loop is CASSFDSGIGEKLFF. Here the CDR3 DNA reads TGTGCCAGTAGTTTCGACAGTGGTATTGGCGAAAAACTGTTTTTT.

The gene calls are TRBV28 and TRBJ1-3, with unresolved D. This CDR3 region has 13 residues. Trimming cost V 8 bases and J 1 base, with 9 bases left between them. Germline V gene sequence: CDR1 MDHEN, CDR2 SYDVKM. The CDR3 DNA is TGTGCCAGCCGCGAGCCGTCTGGAAACACCATATATTTT. It encodes CASREPSGNTIYF.

V is TRBV6-5 and J is TRBJ1-5; 7 positions agree with TRBD1. Germline V lookup: CDR1 MNHEY, CDR2 SVGAGI. The CDR3 covers 15 residues. Losses at the gene ends were 6 bases for V and 1 base for J; bases not matched to a gene: 6. CDR3 region: CASSRTGPSNQPQHF. The CDR3 nucleotides read TGTGCCAGCAGCCGGACAGGACCAAGCAATCAGCCCCAGCATTTT.

The V call is TRBV28, the J call TRBJ2-7; a possible D gene is TRBD2 (5 bases). The germline V and J ends were trimmed by 3 bases and 6 bases, with 15 bases remaining between them. The CDR3 covers 14 residues. Germline V gene sequence: CDR1 MDHEN, CDR2 SYDVKM. The CDR3 sequence is CASSFLSSIREQYF. CDR3 DNA sequence: TGTGCCAGCAGTTTCCTTTCTAGCATCCGCGAGCAGTACTTC.

This clone has only one observation. The V and J genes are TRBV6-5 and TRBJ2-5; 9 nucleotides agree with TRBD1. Germline assignment: CDR1 MNHEY and CDR2 SVGAGI. The CDR3 extends over 16 amino acids. The V gene end was trimmed by 4 bases and the J gene end by 4 bases; junction bases not matched to a gene: 10. The CDR3 DNA sequence: TGTGCCAGCAGTTCCTACCCCCCGACAGGGGGAGAGACCCAGTACTTC. Translating gives CASSSYPPTGGETQYF.

The chain carries TRBV29-1 and TRBJ1-1; D unresolved. CDR1 is SQVTM, CDR2 ANQGSEA, per germline. This CDR3 contains 13 residues. V was pared by 0 bases and J by 6 bases, with 11 bases between. CDR3 DNA sequence: TGCAGCGTTGAAGATTACGGAGGATCTGAAGCTTTCTTT. Its protein product is CSVEDYGGSEAFF.

The V gene is TRBV5-6, the J gene TRBJ2-7; 9 bases line up with TRBD1. Per germline, CDR1 SGHDT and CDR2 YYEEEE. J was trimmed by 2 bases and V by 2 bases; bases with no gene match: 2. The CDR3 sequence is 14 residues long. This chain's CDR3 is CASSFGQGTYEQYF. CDR3 nucleotide sequence: TGTGCCAGCAGCTTCGGACAGGGGACCTACGAGCAGTACTTC.

This sequence joins TRBV9 and TRBJ2-1; weak D call: TRBD1 (6 bases). Germline V gene lookup returns CDR1 SGDLS and CDR2 YYNGEE. The CDR3 runs 15 residues. V gave up 4 bases and J gave up 8 bases, with 19 bases separating them. In DNA form, the CDR3 reads TGTGCCAGCAGCACCCAGGGGAATGGGGGTGATGAGCAGTTCTTC. Translating gives CASSTQGNGGDEQFF.

The V and J genes are TRBV29-1 and TRBJ2-7; D is ambiguous. In germline, CDR1 is SQVTM, CDR2 ANQGSEA. The CDR3 consists of 13 residues. V was cut by 4 bases and J by 0 bases, with 10 bases left in between. CDR3 nucleotides: TGCAGCGTTGGTTTGTCGGTCTCCTACGAGCAGTACTTC. It translates to CSVGLSVSYEQYF.

V gene TRBV7-8 combines with J gene TRBJ2-7; the D gene is possibly TRBD1 (6 bases). Germline assignment: CDR1 SGHVS and CDR2 FQNEAQ. The ends were cut back, 1 base at V and 6 bases at J, with 16 bases in the middle. This CDR3 contains 15 residues. The CDR3 DNA reads TGTGCCAGCAGCTTAGTTGAAGGAGCAGGGGCCGAGCAGTACTTC. Translating gives CASSLVEGAGAEQYF. The full variable domain, completed using reference TRBV7-8 and TRBJ2-7, is GAGVSQSPRYKVAKRGQDVALRCDPISGHVSLFWYQQALGQGPEFLTYFQNEAQLDKSGLPSDRFFAERPEGSVSTLKIQRTQQEDSAVYLCASSLVEGAGAEQYFGPGTRLTVT.